This T cell receptor (beta chain) was profiled in a study of CD8 T cells in ankylosing spondylitis. This clonotype was seen a handful of times. Its specificity is not known. TCRdb reanalysed the 5' RACE reads using MiXCR and keeps one entry per CDR3 protein. The table shows tens of thousands of distinct CDR3 sequences, with roughly 10% occurring only once. Trimming stripped 5 bases from V and 1 base from J, with 12 bases between. The CDR3 sequence is 15 residues long. Germline CDR1 is MNHEY and CDR2 is SMNVEV (reference sequence). General study points: What appeared characteristic of ankylosing spondylitis blood was a TCR beta motif of fewer than ten highly homologous variants.

The origin of this receptor is a male donor with ankylosing spondylitis. V and J are TRBV27 and TRBJ2-1; D possibly uses TRBD1 or TRBD2 (6 bases each). Sequences were obtained from blood, either unsorted or a sorted T cell fraction (not recorded which). In DNA, the CDR3 is TGTGCCAGCAGTGGGGGGACATTTTCCTACAATGAGCAGTTCTTC. It codes for CASSGGTFSYNEQFF.